This TCR beta chain comes out of a study of early T cells in non-severe SARS-CoV-2 infection (TCRdb year 2021). About the study as a whole: TCR sequencing used bulk RNA from unsorted whole blood, so alpha and beta chains could not be paired.

Set within a cohort of healthcare workers in London, UK, this nested case-control study involved weekly PCR testing of nasopharyngeal swabs along with blood sampling. Healthcare workers were enrolled in the week of the UK lockdown, from 23 to 31 March 2020, and were followed every week for up to roughly 15 weeks. With regard to this clonotype: Its antigen is still unknown. Base qualities are missing; no much larger clone stands one base away.

Libraries were prepared through 5' RACE. Sequencing took place on a NextSeq 500. Unique molecular identifiers were attached to individual cDNA molecules in the TCR library protocol so that sequencing error and PCR bias could be corrected. TCR alpha and beta chains were both sequenced, and the abundances of alpha and beta sequences in each sample were closely correlated with each other. Processing in the source paper ran as follows. Decombinator V4 was used to annotate TCR sequences for V gene, J gene and CDR3. Expanded TCRs were defined as changing significantly between any two time points under a Poisson model with p below 0.0001. TCR abundances were normalised to the total number of TCRs sequenced in each sample and reported as counts per million. MAIT TCRs were defined by TRAV1-2 paired with TRAJ12, TRAJ20 or TRAJ33, and iNKT TCRs by TRAV10 paired with TRAJ18. VDJdb, accessed 1 November 2021, was searched for CMV, EBV and SARS-CoV-2 annotated TCRs, excluding TCRs annotated for multiple antigens. TCRdb reanalyzed the raw reads on its own, using fastp at Q25 for trimming and MiXCR for clone calling, and kept in-frame beta chains. Every distinct CDR3 protein forms one entry, paired with its most common genes and DNA. The V and J calls follow TCRdb's processing rather than the paper's. This sample gives 70,000 to 95,000 distinct CDR3 sequences in total; roughly 14% of them show up just once. The ten largest make up about 0.58% of the sample.

The CDR3 holds 17 amino acids from the cysteine to the valine. The entry retains the CDR3 DNA only, 51 bases that are in frame from base 1. The germline ends are 18 bases apart after V is trimmed by 0 bases and J by 3 bases. From the germline V gene, CDR1 is MGHRA and CDR2 is YSYEKL. Broader findings and caveats from the paper: VDJdb matching was skewed toward anti-spike CD8 responses and likely underestimated virus-specific expansions, missing private and CD4 specificities.

Material for sequencing was whole blood. The chain is assembled from TRBV4-1 and TRBJ2-7; 5 matching bases give a weak D call of TRBD1. The clonotype comes from an adult who was a healthcare worker with PCR-confirmed SARS-CoV-2 infection or an uninfected control (not recorded which). The CDR3 region has the sequence CASSQEAVWAGNYEQYV. The DNA sequence is given as TGCGCCAGCAGCCAAGAGGCCGTTTGGGCAGGGAACTACGAGCAGTACGTC.